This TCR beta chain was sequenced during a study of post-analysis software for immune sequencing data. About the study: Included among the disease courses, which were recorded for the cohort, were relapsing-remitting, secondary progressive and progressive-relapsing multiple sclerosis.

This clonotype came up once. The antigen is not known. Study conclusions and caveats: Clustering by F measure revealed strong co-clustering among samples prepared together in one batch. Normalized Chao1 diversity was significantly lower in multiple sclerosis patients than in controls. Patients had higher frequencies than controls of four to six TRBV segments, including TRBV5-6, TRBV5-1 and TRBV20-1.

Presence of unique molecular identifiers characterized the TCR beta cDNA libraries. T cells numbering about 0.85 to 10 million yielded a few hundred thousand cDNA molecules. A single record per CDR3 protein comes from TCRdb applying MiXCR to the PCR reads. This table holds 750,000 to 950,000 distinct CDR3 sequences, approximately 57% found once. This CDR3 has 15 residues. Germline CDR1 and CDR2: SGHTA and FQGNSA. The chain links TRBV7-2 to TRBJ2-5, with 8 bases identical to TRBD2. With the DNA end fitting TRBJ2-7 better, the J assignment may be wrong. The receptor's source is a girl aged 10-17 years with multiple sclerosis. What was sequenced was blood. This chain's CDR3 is CASSLGSGGIDEQYF. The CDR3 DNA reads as TGTGCCAGCAGCTTAGGAAGCGGGGGTATAGACGAGCAGTACTTC.